This T cell receptor beta chain emerged from a study of cytomegalovirus exposure and HLA in healthy donors. The PCR was carried out with 60 Vbeta primers and 13 Jbeta primers. The protocol was immunoSEQ multiplex PCR, while the TCRdb copy is restricted to in-frame clones and leaves out a portion. In the table there are some 150,000 clones, 65% to 85% of which are singletons. V gave up 0 bases and J gave up 3 bases, with 12 bases separating them. Germline V gene data show CDR1 as SGHRS and CDR2 as YFSETQ. This CDR3 is built from 16 residues. Remarks on this clone: Antigen unknown.

Study results and caveats: Researchers reported from a later analysis that most CMV-associated TCR beta chains appeared HLA-restricted. TRBV6-2, TRBV6-3 and some other V segments were unresolvable in 87-base-pair reads. Compared with the approximately 700-donor mean, an Asian-associated ancestry cluster reportedly had fewer N-insertions, according to a later analysis. Accurate predictions that matched the HLA-A and HLA-B alleles of most subjects were reportedly made from TCR beta sequences.

The sample taken for sequencing was PBMCs. This sequence was found in a man aged 60 to 69 in good health and CMV-seronegative. The V gene is TRBV5-1, the J gene TRBJ1-4, with TRBD1 as a possible D gene (6 bases). The CDR3 protein is CASSLALGAANEKLFF. The CDR3 region has the DNA TGCGCCAGCAGCTTGGCATTGGGGGCGGCTAATGAAAAACTGTTTTTT.